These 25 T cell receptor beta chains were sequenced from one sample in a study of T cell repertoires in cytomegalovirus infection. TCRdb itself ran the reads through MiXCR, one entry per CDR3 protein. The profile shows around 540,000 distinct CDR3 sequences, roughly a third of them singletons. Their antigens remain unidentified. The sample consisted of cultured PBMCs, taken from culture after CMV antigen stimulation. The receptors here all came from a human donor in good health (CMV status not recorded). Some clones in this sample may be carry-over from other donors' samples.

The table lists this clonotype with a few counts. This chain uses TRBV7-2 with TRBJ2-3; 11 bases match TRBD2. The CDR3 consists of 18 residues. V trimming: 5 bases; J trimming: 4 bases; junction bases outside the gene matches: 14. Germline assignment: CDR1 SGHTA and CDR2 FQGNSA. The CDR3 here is CASSRAPTSGSAADTQYF. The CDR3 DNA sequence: TGTGCCAGCAGCCGCGCACCAACTAGCGGGAGTGCGGCAGATACGCAGTATTTT.

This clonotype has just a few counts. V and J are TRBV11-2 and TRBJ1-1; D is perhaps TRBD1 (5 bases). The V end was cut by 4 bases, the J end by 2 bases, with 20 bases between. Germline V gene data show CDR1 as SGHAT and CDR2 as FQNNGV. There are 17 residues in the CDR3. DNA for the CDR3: TGTGCCAGCAGCTCCCTTAGGAGTGCCAGGGCTAACACTGAAGCTTTCTTT. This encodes CASSSLRSARANTEAFF.

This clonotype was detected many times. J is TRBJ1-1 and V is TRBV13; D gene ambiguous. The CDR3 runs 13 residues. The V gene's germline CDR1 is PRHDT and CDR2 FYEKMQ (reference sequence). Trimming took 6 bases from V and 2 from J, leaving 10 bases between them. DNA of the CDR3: TGTGCCAGCAGTTCCGGTGGAAACACTGAAGCTTTCTTT. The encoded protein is CASSSGGNTEAFF.

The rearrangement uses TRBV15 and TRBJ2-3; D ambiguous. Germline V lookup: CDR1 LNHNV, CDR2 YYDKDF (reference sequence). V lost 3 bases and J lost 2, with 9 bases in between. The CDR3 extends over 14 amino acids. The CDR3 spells CATSSDTYTDTQYF. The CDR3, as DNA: TGTGCCACCAGCAGTGACACCTACACAGATACGCAGTATTTT. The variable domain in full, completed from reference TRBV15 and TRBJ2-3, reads DAMVIQNPRYQVTQFGKPVTLSCSQTLNHNVMYWYQQKSSQAPKLLFHYYDKDFNNEADTPDNFQSRRPNTSFCFLDIRSPGLGDTAMYLCATSSDTYTDTQYFGPGTRLTVL.

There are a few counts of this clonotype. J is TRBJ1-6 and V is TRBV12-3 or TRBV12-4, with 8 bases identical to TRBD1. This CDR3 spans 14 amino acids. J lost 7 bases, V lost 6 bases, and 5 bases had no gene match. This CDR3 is CASRGTGQNSPLHF. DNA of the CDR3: TGTGCCAGCAGAGGGACAGGTCAAAATTCACCCCTCCACTTT.

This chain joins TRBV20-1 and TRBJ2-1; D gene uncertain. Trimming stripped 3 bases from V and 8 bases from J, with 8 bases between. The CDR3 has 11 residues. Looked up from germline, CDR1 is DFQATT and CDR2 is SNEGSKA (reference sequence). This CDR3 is CSASNEDEQFF. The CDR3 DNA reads TGCAGTGCTAGTAACGAAGATGAGCAGTTCTTC.

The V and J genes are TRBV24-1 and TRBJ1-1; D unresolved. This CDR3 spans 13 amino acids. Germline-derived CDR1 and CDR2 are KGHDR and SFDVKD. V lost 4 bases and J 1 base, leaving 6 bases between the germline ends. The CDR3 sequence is CATSEGSNTEAFF. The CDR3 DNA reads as TGTGCCACCAGTGAGGGTTCGAACACTGAAGCTTTCTTT.

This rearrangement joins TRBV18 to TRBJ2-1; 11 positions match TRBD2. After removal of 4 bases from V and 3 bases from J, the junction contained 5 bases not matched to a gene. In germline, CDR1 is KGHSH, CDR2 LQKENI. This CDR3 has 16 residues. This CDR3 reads CASSLTSGILYNEQFF. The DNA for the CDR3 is TGTGCCAGCTCACTGACTAGCGGGATCCTCTACAATGAGCAGTTCTTC. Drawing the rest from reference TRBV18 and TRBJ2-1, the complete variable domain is NAGVMQNPRHLVRRRGQEARLRCSPMKGHSHVYWYRQLPEEGLKFMVYLQKENIIDESGMPKERFSAEFPKEGPSILRIQQVVRGDSAAYFCASSLTSGILYNEQFFGPGTRLTVL.

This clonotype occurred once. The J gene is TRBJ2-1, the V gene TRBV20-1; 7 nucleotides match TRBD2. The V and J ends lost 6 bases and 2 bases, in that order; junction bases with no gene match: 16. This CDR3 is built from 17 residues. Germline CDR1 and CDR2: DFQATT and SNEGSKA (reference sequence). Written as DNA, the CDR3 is TGCAGTGCCGATGGACTAGTCGGGTCATCCGCCTACAATGAGCAGTTCTTC. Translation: CSADGLVGSSAYNEQFF.

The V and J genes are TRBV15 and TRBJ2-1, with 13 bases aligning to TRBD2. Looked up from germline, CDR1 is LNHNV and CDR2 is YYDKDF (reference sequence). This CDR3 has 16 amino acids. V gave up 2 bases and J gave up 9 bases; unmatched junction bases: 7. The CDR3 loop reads CATSRPGTSGIVEQFF. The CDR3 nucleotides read TGTGCCACCAGCAGACCTGGGACTAGCGGGATAGTTGAGCAGTTCTTC.

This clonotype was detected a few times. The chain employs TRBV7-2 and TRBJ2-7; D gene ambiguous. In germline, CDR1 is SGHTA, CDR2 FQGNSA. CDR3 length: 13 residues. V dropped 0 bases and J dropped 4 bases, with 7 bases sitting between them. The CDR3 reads CASSLAERYEQYV. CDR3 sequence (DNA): TGTGCCAGCAGCTTAGCTGAAAGATACGAGCAGTACGTC.

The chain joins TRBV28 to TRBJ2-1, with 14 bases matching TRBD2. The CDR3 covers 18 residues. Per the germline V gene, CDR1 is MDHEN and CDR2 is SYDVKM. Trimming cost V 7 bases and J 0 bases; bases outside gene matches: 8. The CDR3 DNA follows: TGTGCCAGCACCCCATCCGGGACTAGCGGGAGCTCCTACAATGAGCAGTTCTTC. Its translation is CASTPSGTSGSSYNEQFF.

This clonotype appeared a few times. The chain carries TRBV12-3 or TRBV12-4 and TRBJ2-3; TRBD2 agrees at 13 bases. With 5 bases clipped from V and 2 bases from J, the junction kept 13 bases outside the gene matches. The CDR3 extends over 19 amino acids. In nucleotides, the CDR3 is TGTGCCAGCAGTCCGGGACTAGCGGGAAAGTGGGGAGACACAGATACGCAGTATTTT. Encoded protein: CASSPGLAGKWGDTDTQYF.

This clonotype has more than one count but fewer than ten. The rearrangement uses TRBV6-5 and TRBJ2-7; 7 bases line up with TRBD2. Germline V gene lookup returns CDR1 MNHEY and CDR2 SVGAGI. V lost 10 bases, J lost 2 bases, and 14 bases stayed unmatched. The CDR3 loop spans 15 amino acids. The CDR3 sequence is CATRGGGLAAYEQYF. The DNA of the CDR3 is TGTGCCACAAGGGGCGGTGGGCTAGCGGCCTACGAGCAGTACTTC.

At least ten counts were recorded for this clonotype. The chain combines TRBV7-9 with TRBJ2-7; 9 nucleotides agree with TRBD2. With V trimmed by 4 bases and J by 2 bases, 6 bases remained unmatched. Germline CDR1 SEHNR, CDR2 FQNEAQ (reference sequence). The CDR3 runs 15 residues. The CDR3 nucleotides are TGTGCCAGCAGCTACCTAGCGGGACTACCCTACGAGCAGTACGTC. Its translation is CASSYLAGLPYEQYV.

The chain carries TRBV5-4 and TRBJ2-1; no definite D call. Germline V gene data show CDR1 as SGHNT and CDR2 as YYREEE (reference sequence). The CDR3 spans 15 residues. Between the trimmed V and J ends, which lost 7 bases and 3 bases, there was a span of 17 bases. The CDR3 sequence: CASQFNPERYNEQFF. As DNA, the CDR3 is TGTGCCAGCCAATTCAACCCTGAACGCTACAATGAGCAGTTCTTC.

CDR3 bases: TGTGCCAGTAGTAACCCTCCGATGGGGGGGAATGGGATTTATAATGAGCAGTTCTTC. Residues: CASSNPPMGGNGIYNEQFF. The chain is built from TRBV19 and TRBJ2-1, with 7 nucleotides matching TRBD2. This CDR3 spans 19 amino acids. With V trimmed by 4 bases and J by 7 bases, 22 bases remained unmatched. Germline loops: CDR1 LNHDA, CDR2 SQIVND (reference sequence).

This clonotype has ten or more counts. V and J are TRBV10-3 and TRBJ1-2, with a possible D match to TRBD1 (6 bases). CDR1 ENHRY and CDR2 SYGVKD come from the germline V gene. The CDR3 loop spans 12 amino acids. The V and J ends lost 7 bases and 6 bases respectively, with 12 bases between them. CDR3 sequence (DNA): TGTGCCATCAACATCGACAGGCATGGCTACACCTTC. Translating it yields CAINIDRHGYTF.

As DNA, the CDR3 is TGTGCCACCAGTGAGGGCCGATACGAGCAGTACTTC. It specifies CATSEGRYEQYF. This rearrangement joins TRBV15 to TRBJ2-7; D possibly corresponds to TRBD2 (5 bases). V lost 6 bases to trimming and J lost 4 bases, with 10 bases between them. CDR1 is LNHNV and CDR2 is YYDKDF in the germline V gene (reference sequence). The CDR3 spans 12 residues.

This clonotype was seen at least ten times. In nucleotides, the CDR3 is TGTGCCAGCAGCCCCCGGGGACAGGGGATCTGGAATTCACCCCTCCACTTT. Translating gives CASSPRGQGIWNSPLHF. This sequence joins TRBV7-2 and TRBJ1-6; 10 bases map to TRBD1. V lost 5 bases to trimming and J lost 7 bases; unmatched junction nucleotides: 11. The CDR3 has 17 amino acids. Per the germline V gene, CDR1 is SGHTA and CDR2 is FQGNSA.

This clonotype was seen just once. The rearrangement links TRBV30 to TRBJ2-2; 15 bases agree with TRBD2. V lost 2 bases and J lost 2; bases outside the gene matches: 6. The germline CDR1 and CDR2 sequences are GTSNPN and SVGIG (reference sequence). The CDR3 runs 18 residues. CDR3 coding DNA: TGTGCCTGGAGTTCGTGGACTAGCGGGAGGGCTAACACCGGGGAGCTGTTTTTT. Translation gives CAWSSWTSGRANTGELFF.

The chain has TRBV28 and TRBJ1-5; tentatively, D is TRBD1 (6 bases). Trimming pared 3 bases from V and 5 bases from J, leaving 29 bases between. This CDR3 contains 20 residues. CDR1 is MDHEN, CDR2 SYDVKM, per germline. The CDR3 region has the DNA TGTGCCAGCAGTTTGCCAGGGGAGGAACCACCCACAGCAGGTTATCAGCCCCAGCATTTT. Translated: CASSLPGEEPPTAGYQPQHF.

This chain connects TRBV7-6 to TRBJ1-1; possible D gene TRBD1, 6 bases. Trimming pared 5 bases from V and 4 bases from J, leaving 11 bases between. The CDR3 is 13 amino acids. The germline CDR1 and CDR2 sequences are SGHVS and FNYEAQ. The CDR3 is CASSRLDSTEAFF. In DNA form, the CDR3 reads TGTGCCAGCAGCCGGCTGGACAGCACTGAAGCTTTCTTT. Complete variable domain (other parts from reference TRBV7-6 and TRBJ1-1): GAGVSQSPRYKVTKRGQDVALRCDPISGHVSLYWYRQALGQGPEFLTYFNYEAQQDKSGLPNDRFSAERPEGSISTLTIQRTEQRDSAMYRCASSRLDSTEAFFGQGTRLTVV.

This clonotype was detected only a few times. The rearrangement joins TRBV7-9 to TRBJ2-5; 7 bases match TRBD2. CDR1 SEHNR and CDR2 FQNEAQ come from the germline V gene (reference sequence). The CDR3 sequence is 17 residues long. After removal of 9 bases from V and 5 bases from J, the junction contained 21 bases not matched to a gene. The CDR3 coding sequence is TGTGCCAGTTTCCATCGAGGGGCGGGAGTTCATGAGGAGACCCAGTACTTC. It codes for CASFHRGAGVHEETQYF.

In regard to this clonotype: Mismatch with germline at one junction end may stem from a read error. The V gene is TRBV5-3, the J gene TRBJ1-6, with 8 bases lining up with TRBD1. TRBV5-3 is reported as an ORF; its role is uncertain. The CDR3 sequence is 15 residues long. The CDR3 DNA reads TGTGCCAGCAGCTCGACAGGGGCCTATAATTCACCCCTCCACTTT. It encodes CASSSTGAYNSPLHF.